This T cell receptor (beta chain) is from a study of blood T cells in healthy people across ages. Through a sample-barcoded 5' primer and a J-beta primer mix, a second PCR was run for about 6 to 12 cycles. All cDNA molecules were each tagged by a template-switch adaptor with 12 random nucleotides. Every sample returned 2.5 million or more CDR3-containing paired-end reads. One entry per CDR3 protein, called by TCRdb with MiXCR from the 5' RACE reads. The table records some 640,000 distinct CDR3 sequences, 49% of them present only once. Germline CDR1 and CDR2: ENHRY and SYGVKD. The CDR3 is 12 residues long. Each individual donor underwent a draw of about 11 milliliters of peripheral blood.

This receptor was taken from a woman between 55 and 75 years old in good health. The rearrangement uses TRBV10-3 and TRBJ2-5; the D is unclear. The end of the DNA aligns better with TRBJ2-7, so the J call may be wrong. Sample: blood. CDR3 nucleotide sequence: TGTGCCATCAGTGAGGAAGGTAACGAGCAGTACTTC. It codes for CAISEEGNEQYF.